This T cell receptor (beta chain) came from a study of human T cells and chemical hapten exposure. Germline loops: CDR1 SGHNT, CDR2 YYREEE (reference sequence). V shed 4 bases, J shed 7 bases, and the junction held 7 bases outside the gene matches. CDR3 length: 14 residues. The study's library attached unique molecular identifiers to single cDNA molecules. Source study methods: Samples ranged from about 20,000 to 750,000 TCRs, with a median of roughly 96,000. TCRdb reanalysed the RACE reads using MiXCR and keeps one entry per CDR3 protein. These V and J calls derive from TCRdb rather than the authors' analysis. The repertoire includes 80,000 to 100,000 distinct CDR3 sequences, around 10% of them detected once, and around 3.6% sits in the top ten. Time point noted: pre-sensitization, week 0. The treatment was: therapeutic diphenylcyclopropenone sensitization with weekly scalp DPC.

The chain joins TRBV5-4 to TRBJ2-2; 7 bases fit TRBD1. This clonotype originated in a woman in her forties with alopecia areata. Some clones in this sample may be carry-over from other donors' samples. Sequenced here: whole blood, sampled in connection with sensitization to the hapten diphenylcyclopropenone (DPC). The CDR3: CASSQGGANGELFF. CDR3 nucleotides: TGTGCCAGCAGCCAAGGGGGCGCGAACGGGGAGCTGTTTTTT.